These T cell receptor beta chains were read from a single sample in a study of shared clonotypes between healthy human individuals. The protocol was immunoSEQ multiplex PCR, while the TCRdb copy is restricted to in-frame clones and leaves out a portion. The data hold some 1.5 million clones, with around 97% observed a single time. The material sequenced was naive CD4+ T cells sorted from blood. These receptors came from a man aged 25-45 years in good health. Each CDR3 is given with its conserved first and last residue. Fields, in order: CDR3 DNA, CDR3 protein, J gene, V gene, clone size, D gene. A D gene is named only where the DNA matches it firmly. Expanded clones are given a class, and other clones once, few, many or no size at all.

TGTGCCAGCAGTTTATTAGAGAGCTCCTACGAGCAGTACTTC	CASSLLESSYEQYF	TRBJ2-7	TRBV27	.	.
TGCGCCAGCAGCCAAACCCAGCAGTTCCCCTACAATGAGCAGTTCTTC	CASSQTQQFPYNEQFF	TRBJ2-1	TRBV4-3	once	.
TGTGCCAGCAGCACAAAAGGGGCGGGAGGATTAGAGACCCAGTACTTC	CASSTKGAGGLETQYF	TRBJ2-5	TRBV7-9	.	TRBD2
TGCGCCAGCAGCTTGTCCCTTTCCGGACTAGCGGGAGTGAATGAGCAGTTCTTC	CASSLSLSGLAGVNEQFF	TRBJ2-1	TRBV5-1	.	TRBD2
TGTGCCAGCAGTGACCAACAGGGACAATCTTGGTATGGCTACACCTTC	CASSDQQGQSWYGYTF	TRBJ1-2	TRBV25-1	.	.
TGTGCCAGCAGCCCTCAAAACGGACAGCCGCAAGAGACCCAGTACTTC	CASSPQNGQPQETQYF	TRBJ2-5	TRBV7-9	.	.
TGTGCCAGCAGTGTCAAGGGAAACAACTATGGCTACACCTTC	CASSVKGNNYGYTF	TRBJ1-2	TRBV2	.	.
TGTGCCAGCAGTTACTCGAAGGACAGGGATATCTACACCTTC	CASSYSKDRDIYTF	TRBJ1-2	TRBV6-5	.	TRBD1
TGCGCCAGCAGCCAATTCCCGGGTGAGCAGTACTTC	CASSQFPGEQYF	TRBJ2-7	TRBV4-1	.	.
TGTGCCAGCAGTTTAGGAGATTACACTGAAGCTTTCTTT	CASSLGDYTEAFF	TRBJ1-1	TRBV27	.	.
TGTGCCAGCAGCTCTAGGGGGACCGGGGAGCTGTTTTTT	CASSSRGTGELFF	TRBJ2-2	TRBV7-2	.	.
TGTGCCAGCAGCTTGTATATGGGCACGGAGACCCAGTACTTC	CASSLYMGTETQYF	TRBJ2-5	TRBV5-6	.	.
TGTGCCAGCAGTAAACCCGGGACAGGGTCCTACGAGCAGTACTTC	CASSKPGTGSYEQYF	TRBJ2-7	TRBV25-1	.	TRBD1
TGTGCCAGCAGTTTCCGACTAGCGGGAGGCGTCGAGCAGTACTTC	CASSFRLAGGVEQYF	TRBJ2-7	TRBV6-5	.	TRBD2
TGTGCCCTTAAAAGGGTGGCTGATGGTCCTAACGGGGAGCTGTTTTTT	CALKRVADGPNGELFF	TRBJ2-2	TRBV10-3	once	.
TGCGCCAGCAGCCGGACTAGCGGGAACACCGGGGAGCTGTTTTTT	CASSRTSGNTGELFF	TRBJ2-2	TRBV5-1	.	TRBD2
TGTGCCAGCAGTTACAAGGGGAAGAGCGAGCAGTACTTC	CASSYKGKSEQYF	TRBJ2-7	TRBV6-5	once	.
TGTGCCAGCAGCTTGCGAGTCTCTGGGGCCAACGTCCTGACTTTC	CASSLRVSGANVLTF	TRBJ2-6	TRBV5-6	.	.
TGCAGTGCCGCATTGAACACTGAAGCTTTCTTT	CSAALNTEAFF	TRBJ1-1	TRBV20-1	.	.
TGTGCCAGCAGTGAAAGAACAGGCTCTGGAAACACCATATATTTT	CASSERTGSGNTIYF	TRBJ1-3	TRBV6-1	.	.
TGTGCCAGCAGCAGGGGGGACCGGGGTCCGGACGAGCAGTACTTC	CASSRGDRGPDEQYF	TRBJ2-7	TRBV7-6	.	.
TGTGCCAGCAGCGATCCCGTGGCGGGGCAAGATTACGAGCAGTACTTC	CASSDPVAGQDYEQYF	TRBJ2-7	TRBV5-4	.	.
TGCAGCGTCCTACCGTCGACAGGCCCCTACGAGCAGTACTTC	CSVLPSTGPYEQYF	TRBJ2-7	TRBV29-1	.	.
TGCGCCAGCAGCCCGGACATATCCACAGATACGCAGTATTTT	CASSPDISTDTQYF	TRBJ2-3	TRBV5-1	.	.
TGTGCCAGCAGCCGTCGGACAGGGGGCTTCGCGCCATCTGGGGAGCTGTTTTTT	CASSRRTGGFAPSGELFF	TRBJ2-2	TRBV14	.	TRBD1
TGTGCCAGCAGCGTAGCTTTGGAGGGGGCCGACACCGGGGAGCTGTTTTTT	CASSVALEGADTGELFF	TRBJ2-2	TRBV9	.	.
TGTGCCATCGTGTCCACCAGGGGGCGAAATGAAAAACTGTTTTTT	CAIVSTRGRNEKLFF	TRBJ1-4	TRBV2	.	TRBD1
TGCGCCAGCAAGTGGGGCGAGAGCATGGCCGGGGAGCTGTTTTTT	CASKWGESMAGELFF	TRBJ2-2	TRBV5-1	.	.
TGTGCCAGTAGTTCGACTCTTTGGACAGGGGGATACACTGAAGCTTTCTTT	CASSSTLWTGGYTEAFF	TRBJ1-1	TRBV19	.	TRBD1
TGTGCCAGCAGTGGAGGGGGTACGCGGGACGTCGCTAGCACAGATACGCAGTATTTT	CASSGGGTRDVASTDTQYF	TRBJ2-3	TRBV6-1	.	.
TGTGCCAGCAGCCGCTTGAAACTAGCGGGAGAGGGAGAGACCCAGTACTTC	CASSRLKLAGEGETQYF	TRBJ2-5	TRBV7-6	once	TRBD2
TGTGCCAGCAGCTCACGCAGGGGACACAAAGAGACCCAGTACTTC	CASSSRRGHKETQYF	TRBJ2-5	TRBV7-9	.	.
TGTGCCAGCTCACCCCATAACACAGATACGCAGTATTTT	CASSPHNTDTQYF	TRBJ2-3	TRBV18	once	.
TGTGCCAGCAGTTACGGGGCGAGATATCCTGGAAACACCATATATTTT	CASSYGARYPGNTIYF	TRBJ1-3	TRBV6-5	.	.
TGTGCCAGCAGCCGACAGAAGGGGGGCTACGAGCAGTACTTC	CASSRQKGGYEQYF	TRBJ2-7	TRBV7-2	once	.
TGTGCCAGTCTAGTGGTACTCCGGGCACAACCCTCCTACGAGCAGTACTTC	CASLVVLRAQPSYEQYF	TRBJ2-7	TRBV19	.	.
TGTGCCAGCAGTTTCCTCGTTCCATTAGGGCCCCAGCATTTT	CASSFLVPLGPQHF	TRBJ1-5	TRBV28	.	.
TGTGCCAGCTCACTCCTCTCCTACGAGCAGTACTTC	CASSLLSYEQYF	TRBJ2-7	TRBV18	.	.
TGTGCCAGCAATGACGGACAGTACCAAGAGACCCAGTACTTC	CASNDGQYQETQYF	TRBJ2-5	TRBV2	.	.
TGTGCCAGCAGCTTAGGGGCCCCTTGGGGCGGGGATACCTACGAGCAGTACTTC	CASSLGAPWGGDTYEQYF	TRBJ2-7	TRBV13	.	.
TGTGCCAGTAGTTCGGACAGTAGCTCCTACGAGCAGTACTTC	CASSSDSSSYEQYF	TRBJ2-7	TRBV19	.	.
TGTGCCTGGAGTGCACTAGCGGGAGGGGGCGGGGAGCTGTTTTTT	CAWSALAGGGGELFF	TRBJ2-2	TRBV30	.	TRBD2
TGTGCCAGCAGCTTGGGGCAGTCTAGCACAGATACGCAGTATTTT	CASSLGQSSTDTQYF	TRBJ2-3	TRBV7-2	once	.
TGTGCCACCAGCAGCCAGGGCGGGCAGCCCCAGCATTTT	CATSSQGGQPQHF	TRBJ1-5	TRBV15	.	.
TGTGCCAGCTCACCAATTACTCTTCGGGGTAAAAGGACAAATGAGCAGTTCTTC	CASSPITLRGKRTNEQFF	TRBJ2-1	TRBV18	.	.
TGTGCCAGCAGTTTATTGGGAGGGTGGGCTGAAGCTTTCTTT	CASSLLGGWAEAFF	TRBJ1-1	TRBV28	.	.
TGTGCCAGCAGTGACCTCTCAAGCTTCACCGGGGAGCTGTTTTTT	CASSDLSSFTGELFF	TRBJ2-2	TRBV6-1	.	.
TGTGCCAGCAGCAAGGGGCTCACTGGAAACACCATATATTTT	CASSKGLTGNTIYF	TRBJ1-3	TRBV7-3	.	.
TGTGCCAGCAGCTTAGTGTGGACGACCCCCTACAATGAGCAGTTCTTC	CASSLVWTTPYNEQFF	TRBJ2-1	TRBV7-2	.	.
TGCGCCAGCAGCTTAGCCGGGACCGCAGCGCTCCACGAGCAGTACTTC	CASSLAGTAALHEQYF	TRBJ2-7	TRBV5-1	.	.
TGTGCCAGCTCACTGGGCACCGGGGAGCTGTTTTTT	CASSLGTGELFF	TRBJ2-2	TRBV18	.	.
TGTGCCAGCAGAAACACCAGCTCCTACGAGCAGTACTTC	CASRNTSSYEQYF	TRBJ2-7	TRBV11-2	.	.
TGTGCCAGCAGCCCCACCCCGTCAGCGGGGCAGGAGACCCAGTACTTC	CASSPTPSAGQETQYF	TRBJ2-5	TRBV9	.	TRBD2
TGTGCCAGCAGCTCGCCCTCTCGCCTAGCGGGAGGGTACAATGAGCAGTTCTTC	CASSSPSRLAGGYNEQFF	TRBJ2-1	TRBV11-3	once	TRBD2
TGTGCCAGCAGTTTATTCCCGGGACTGAACACTGAAGCTTTCTTT	CASSLFPGLNTEAFF	TRBJ1-1	TRBV27	.	.
TGCAGCGTTGTTCGCAGATTACTAAAAGAGACCCAGTACTTC	CSVVRRLLKETQYF	TRBJ2-5	TRBV29-1	.	.
TGTGCCAGCAGCTTAAGGGTAGCGGGAGGACGCATCACCTACGAGCAGTACTTC	CASSLRVAGGRITYEQYF	TRBJ2-7	TRBV7-8	.	TRBD2
TGTGCCAGCTCACCACCGGGACAGGGACGGTACGAGCAGTACTTC	CASSPPGQGRYEQYF	TRBJ2-7	TRBV18	.	TRBD1
TGTGCCAGCAGCTTAGTTTTCAGTGAGCAGTTCTTC	CASSLVFSEQFF	TRBJ2-1	TRBV7-2	.	.
TGTGCCAGCACAGGGGAGGGACGCTTCGAGCAGTACTTC	CASTGEGRFEQYF	TRBJ2-7	TRBV18	.	.